This TCR beta chain was captured in a study of cytomegalovirus exposure and HLA in healthy donors. Study in general: The roughly 110 validation repertoires were reported in a later analysis to have been generated on the same platform as the roughly 700 first-cohort repertoires. Study-level results: Cytomegalovirus association was listed for 150 to 200 TCR beta chains. It was found in a later analysis that first-cohort TCR clusters tended to co-occur in the 90 to 150 validation repertoires.

Measured with immunoSEQ multiplex PCR; TCRdb has only the in-frame clones, and not every one. The table lists about 78,000 clones, 90% to 96% of them singletons, with about 1.5% in the top ten. Comments on this clone: Its antigen is still unknown.

This CDR3 region has 17 residues. V was trimmed by 10 bases and J by 2 bases, leaving 23 bases between them. Germline loops: CDR1 LNHDA, CDR2 SQIVND (reference sequence). From the roughly 110-subject validation cohort, which was separate from the roughly 670-subject first cohort, the donors were drawn. The rearrangement joins TRBV19 to TRBJ2-2; tentative D call: TRBD1 (6 bases). This TCR came from a man aged 18 to 30 in good health and CMV-seropositive. Sequencing input: PBMCs. In DNA, the CDR3 is TGTGCCATTGACAGGCACGCCCGGGGCTTTAACACCGGGGAGCTGTTTTTT. This gives the protein CAIDRHARGFNTGELFF.